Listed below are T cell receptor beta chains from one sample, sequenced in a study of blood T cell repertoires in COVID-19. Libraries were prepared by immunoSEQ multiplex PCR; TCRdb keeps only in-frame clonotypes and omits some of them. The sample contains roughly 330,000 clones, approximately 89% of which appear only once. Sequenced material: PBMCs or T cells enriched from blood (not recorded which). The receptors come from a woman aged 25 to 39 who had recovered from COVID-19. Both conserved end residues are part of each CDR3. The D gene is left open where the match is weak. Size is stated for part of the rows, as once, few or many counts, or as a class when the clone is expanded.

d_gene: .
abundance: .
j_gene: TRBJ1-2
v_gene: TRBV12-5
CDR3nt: TGTGCTAGTGGTTCAACCGAGGACGGGGGCTATGGCTACACCTTC
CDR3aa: CASGSTEDGGYGYTF

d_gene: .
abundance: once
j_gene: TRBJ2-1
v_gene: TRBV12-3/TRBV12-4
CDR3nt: TGTGCCAGCAGTTTTAGAGAGGATTGGCAGTTCTTC
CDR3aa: CASSFREDWQFF

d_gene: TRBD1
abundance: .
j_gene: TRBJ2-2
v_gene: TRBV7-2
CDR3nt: TGTGCCAGCAGCCTGGGACAGGGATTCCCCGGGGAGCTGTTTTTT
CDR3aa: CASSLGQGFPGELFF

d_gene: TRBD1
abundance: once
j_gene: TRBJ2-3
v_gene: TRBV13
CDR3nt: TGTGCCAGCAGCGAAAAATGGAGGGGACAGGGCACAGATACGCAGTATTTT
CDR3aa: CASSEKWRGQGTDTQYF

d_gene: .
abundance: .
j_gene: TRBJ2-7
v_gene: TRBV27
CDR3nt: TGTGCCAGCAGTTTTGCGTCGGGGAGGTACTACGAGCAGTACTTC
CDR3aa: CASSFASGRYYEQYF

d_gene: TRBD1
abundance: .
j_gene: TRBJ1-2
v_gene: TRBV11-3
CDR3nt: TGTGCCAGCAGCTTCACCGGGACAGGGACGAATGGCTACACCTTC
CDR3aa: CASSFTGTGTNGYTF

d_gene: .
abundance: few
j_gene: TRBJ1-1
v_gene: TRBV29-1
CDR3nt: TGCAGCGTTGAAGATGTGTGGAGGGAAGCTTTCTTT
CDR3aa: CSVEDVWREAFF

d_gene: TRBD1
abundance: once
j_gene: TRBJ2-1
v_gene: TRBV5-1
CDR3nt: TGCGCCAGCAGCCAAACCTCGACAGGGGGTATCAATGAGCAGTTCTTC
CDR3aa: CASSQTSTGGINEQFF

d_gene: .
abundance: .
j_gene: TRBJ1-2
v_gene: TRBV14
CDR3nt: TGTGCCAGCAGCCAAGGGGCGGGATGGGCGTATGGCTACACCTTC
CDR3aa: CASSQGAGWAYGYTF

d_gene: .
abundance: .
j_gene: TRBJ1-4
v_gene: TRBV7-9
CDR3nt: TGTGCCAGCAGCTTAATCGGCGGAGAAAAACTGTTTTTT
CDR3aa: CASSLIGGEKLFF

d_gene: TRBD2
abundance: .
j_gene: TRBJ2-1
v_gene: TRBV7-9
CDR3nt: TGTGCCAGCCGCCTCGGACTAGCGGTAGTTGGGGAGCAGTTCTTC
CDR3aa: CASRLGLAVVGEQFF

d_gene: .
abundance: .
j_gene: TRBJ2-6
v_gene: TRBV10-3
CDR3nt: TGTGCCACCTCCCAGGACTCTGGGGCCAACGTCCTGACTTTC
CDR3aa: CATSQDSGANVLTF

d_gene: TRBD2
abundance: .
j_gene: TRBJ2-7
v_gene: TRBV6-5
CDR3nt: TGTGCCAGCAGTTACGACGGGGGGGCCCCCTACGAGCAGTACTTC
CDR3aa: CASSYDGGAPYEQYF

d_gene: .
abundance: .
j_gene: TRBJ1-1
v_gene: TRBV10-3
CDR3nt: TGTGCCAACTGGGCAGGCAGGAACACTGAAGCTTTCTTT
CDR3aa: CANWAGRNTEAFF

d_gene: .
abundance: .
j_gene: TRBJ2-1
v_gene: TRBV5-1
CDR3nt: TGCGCCAGCAGCCACGGACAGACCAATGAGCAGTTCTTC
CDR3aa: CASSHGQTNEQFF

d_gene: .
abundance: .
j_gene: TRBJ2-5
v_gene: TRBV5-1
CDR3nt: TGCGCCAGCAGTCCGGAGGGTACCCGATGGGATGAGACCCAGTACTTC
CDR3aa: CASSPEGTRWDETQYF

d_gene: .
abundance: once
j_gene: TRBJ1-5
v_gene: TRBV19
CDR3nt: TGTGCCAGTAGTATCTCTGGGGCATGGAATCAGCCCCAGCATTTT
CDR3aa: CASSISGAWNQPQHF

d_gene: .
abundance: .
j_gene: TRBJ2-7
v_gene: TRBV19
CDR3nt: TGTGCCAGTAGTATGAGGCCCCCCAGGGACGAGCAGTACTTC
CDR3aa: CASSMRPPRDEQYF

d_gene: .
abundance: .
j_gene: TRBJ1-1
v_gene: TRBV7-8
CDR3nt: TGTGCCAGCAGCCTTGGGGGGGGCACTGAAGCTTTCTTT
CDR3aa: CASSLGGGTEAFF

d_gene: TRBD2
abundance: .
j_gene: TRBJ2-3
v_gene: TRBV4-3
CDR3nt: TGCGCCAGCAGCCAAGATGTGGCTAGCGGGGGGAGCACAGATACGCAGTATTTT
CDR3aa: CASSQDVASGGSTDTQYF

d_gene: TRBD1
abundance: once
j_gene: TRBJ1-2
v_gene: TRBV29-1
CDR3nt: TGCAGCGTAAAGGGACAGGGAGACTATGGCTACACCTTC
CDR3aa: CSVKGQGDYGYTF

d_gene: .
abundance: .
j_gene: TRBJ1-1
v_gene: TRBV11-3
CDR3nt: TGTGCCAGCAGCCCGGGGGGGACTGAAGCTTTCTTT
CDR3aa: CASSPGGTEAFF

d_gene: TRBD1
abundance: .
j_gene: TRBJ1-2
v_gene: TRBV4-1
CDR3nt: TGCGCCAGCAGCCAAGATCCGACAGGGGGCCTAGGCTACACCTTC
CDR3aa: CASSQDPTGGLGYTF